A selection of T cell receptor beta chains follows, all from one sample in a study of cytomegalovirus exposure and HLA in healthy donors. Sequencing was performed with immunoSEQ multiplex PCR; in TCRdb, only in-frame clones are kept and a portion is missing. The sample includes 120,000 or so clones, approximately 90% seen only once; the top ten take 1.9%. What was sequenced was PBMCs. The receptors shown here come from a woman younger than 30 in good health and CMV-seronegative. The CDR3 runs from the conserved cysteine through the conserved F or W. The D gene is left open where the match is weak. The size entry is marked missing in some rows and otherwise reads once, few, many or a size class.

NA	TRBV6-5	NA	TRBJ1-1	CASRAQLSRTEAFF	TGTGCCAGCAGGGCACAGTTGTCGCGCACTGAAGCTTTCTTT
NA	TRBV19	TRBD1	TRBJ1-1	CASIRTGMNTEAFF	TGTGCCAGTATCAGGACAGGTATGAACACTGAAGCTTTCTTT
NA	TRBV7-9	TRBD2	TRBJ2-1	CASSPRRGSSAGGYNEQFF	TGTGCCAGCAGCCCCCGACGGGGAAGTTCAGCCGGGGGGTACAATGAGCAGTTCTTC
NA	TRBV9	NA	TRBJ2-3	CASSVGMERADTQYF	TGTGCCAGCAGCGTAGGAATGGAGAGGGCAGATACGCAGTATTTT
NA	TRBV5-4	NA	TRBJ1-3	CASSFKGGGNTIYF	TGTGCCAGCAGCTTCAAAGGGGGTGGAAACACCATATATTTT
NA	TRBV4-3	NA	TRBJ2-6	CASSQDGATLTF	TGCGCCAGCAGCCAAGATGGGGCAACCCTGACTTTC
NA	TRBV11-3	NA	TRBJ2-1	CASSPTRASVYNEQFF	TGTGCCAGCAGCCCGACCCGGGCTAGCGTTTACAATGAGCAGTTCTTC
NA	TRBV6-4	TRBD2	TRBJ2-7	CASSDSELTSGAYEQYF	TGTGCCAGCAGTGACTCGGAGTTGACTAGCGGGGCCTACGAGCAGTACTTC
NA	TRBV27	NA	TRBJ2-7	CASSLDSSYEQYF	TGTGCCAGCAGTTTGGACAGCTCCTACGAGCAGTACTTC
NA	TRBV6-5	TRBD1	TRBJ2-2	CASSFDRGTTGELFF	TGTGCCAGCAGTTTCGACAGGGGAACAACCGGGGAGCTGTTTTTT
NA	TRBV4-2	NA	TRBJ2-5	CASSQELVNWPQYF	TGTGCCAGCAGCCAAGAACTAGTAAATTGGCCCCAGTACTTC
NA	TRBV6-6	NA	TRBJ1-2	CASSGGTGTGYTF	TGTGCCAGCAGTGGGGGAACAGGGACTGGCTACACCTTC
NA	TRBV4-2	TRBD2	TRBJ2-2	CASTYPGLAGNTGELFF	TGTGCCAGCACCTATCCAGGACTAGCGGGGAACACCGGGGAGCTGTTTTTT
NA	TRBV27	TRBD1	TRBJ1-1	CASSGSGTGAFF	TGTGCCAGCAGTGGATCAGGGACAGGGGCTTTCTTT
NA	TRBV7-2	NA	TRBJ2-3	CASTSRRTDTQYF	TGTGCCAGCACCAGTCGGAGGACAGATACGCAGTATTTT
NA	TRBV6-5	TRBD1	TRBJ2-5	CASSYQQGWGQETQYF	TGTGCCAGCAGTTACCAACAGGGGTGGGGCCAAGAGACCCAGTACTTC
NA	TRBV9	TRBD2	TRBJ2-1	CASSDTLAGGQREQFF	TGTGCCAGCAGCGACACCCTAGCGGGAGGGCAACGGGAGCAGTTCTTC
NA	TRBV18	NA	TRBJ1-2	CASSPTTGSSIYGYTF	TGTGCCAGCTCACCGACGACAGGTTCATCGATCTATGGCTACACCTTC
NA	TRBV10-3	TRBD2	TRBJ2-2	CAISLGLAVTGELFF	TGTGCCATCAGTCTCGGACTAGCCGTCACCGGGGAGCTGTTTTTT
NA	TRBV2	NA	TRBJ1-4	CASSAGPNEKLFF	TGTGCCAGCAGCGCAGGTCCTAATGAAAAACTGTTTTTT
few	TRBV6-1	TRBD1	TRBJ2-2	CASIGQDVTGELFF	TGTGCCAGCATCGGACAGGACGTAACCGGGGAGCTGTTTTTT
NA	TRBV6-4	NA	TRBJ2-1	CASSDSTGGYNEQFF	TGTGCCAGCAGTGACTCGACCGGGGGATACAATGAGCAGTTCTTC
NA	TRBV27	TRBD1	TRBJ2-1	CASRPLTGQGIYNEQFF	TGTGCCAGCAGGCCATTAACGGGACAGGGGATTTACAATGAGCAGTTCTTC
NA	TRBV5-6	NA	TRBJ2-7	CASSNNRRSSSYEQYF	TGTGCCAGCAGCAACAACAGGCGTAGTAGCTCCTACGAGCAGTACTTC
NA	TRBV28	TRBD2	TRBJ2-1	CASSGGSYNEQFF	TGTGCCAGCAGCGGGGGGTCCTACAATGAGCAGTTCTTC
NA	TRBV20-1	NA	TRBJ2-3	CSASSAEVQYF	TGCAGTGCTAGTTCCGCGGAGGTGCAGTATTTT
NA	TRBV7-9	TRBD1	TRBJ2-3	CASSDTGGSTDTQYF	TGTGCCAGCAGCGACACAGGGGGCAGTACAGATACGCAGTATTTT
NA	TRBV7-2	NA	TRBJ2-7	CASSFAPTAAYEQYF	TGTGCCAGCAGCTTTGCTCCGACCGCGGCCTACGAGCAGTACTTC
NA	TRBV7-8	NA	TRBJ1-1	CASSSPQVGTEAFF	TGTGCCAGCAGCTCACCACAGGTTGGAACTGAAGCTTTCTTT
once	TRBV30	NA	TRBJ1-1	CAWKLKGGPFF	TGTGCCTGGAAATTGAAGGGGGGGCCTTTCTTT
NA	TRBV7-2	NA	TRBJ2-5	CASSLVTVRGQETQYF	TGTGCCAGCAGCTTAGTGACAGTTAGGGGCCAAGAGACCCAGTACTTC
NA	TRBV4-3	TRBD1	TRBJ1-4	CASSQGDRGNEKLFF	TGCGCCAGCAGCCAAGGGGACAGGGGGAATGAAAAACTGTTTTTT
NA	TRBV9	TRBD1	TRBJ2-3	CASSVAGTGQDTQYF	TGTGCCAGCAGCGTAGCCGGGACAGGGCAAGATACGCAGTATTTT
NA	TRBV7-8	NA	TRBJ2-7	CASSLGAPYEQYF	TGTGCCAGCAGCTTAGGGGCCCCCTACGAGCAGTACTTC
NA	TRBV6-5	NA	TRBJ2-3	CASSYSILGEDTQYF	TGTGCCAGCAGTTACTCGATACTAGGCGAAGATACGCAGTATTTT
NA	TRBV7-3	TRBD2	TRBJ2-1	CASSLGAGGVTEQFF	TGTGCCAGCAGCTTGGGAGCGGGAGGGGTTACTGAGCAGTTCTTC
few	TRBV19	NA	TRBJ2-7	CASSMVGGSYEQYF	TGTGCCAGTAGTATGGTGGGGGGAAGCTACGAGCAGTACTTC
NA	TRBV19	TRBD1	TRBJ1-2	CAARGQGSFDGYTF	TGTGCCGCCCGAGGACAGGGGAGTTTTGATGGCTACACCTTC
NA	TRBV7-8	TRBD1	TRBJ2-1	CASSFPQSRDRAVNEQFF	TGTGCCAGCAGCTTCCCGCAAAGCCGAGACAGGGCGGTGAATGAGCAGTTCTTC
NA	TRBV4-1	NA	TRBJ1-3	CASSQQQGTGNTIYF	TGCGCCAGCAGCCAGCAACAGGGAACTGGAAACACCATATATTTT
NA	TRBV6-1	NA	TRBJ1-5	CASSEQGSNQPQHF	TGTGCCAGCAGTGAACAGGGGAGCAATCAGCCCCAGCATTTT
NA	TRBV27	TRBD2	TRBJ2-2	CASGLAGPTGELFF	TGTGCCAGCGGGTTAGCGGGACCCACCGGGGAGCTGTTTTTT
NA	TRBV9	NA	TRBJ1-2	CATQDYGYTF	TGTGCCACACAAGACTATGGCTACACCTTC
NA	TRBV5-6	NA	TRBJ1-2	CASSLEDFGYTF	TGTGCCAGCAGCTTGGAGGACTTTGGCTACACCTTC
once	TRBV5-6	TRBD1	TRBJ1-4	CASSLTGTGNEKLFF	TGTGCCAGCAGCCTGACCGGGACAGGGAATGAAAAACTGTTTTTT
NA	TRBV28	TRBD1	TRBJ2-6	CASRGTGGSGANVLTF	TGTGCCAGCCGCGGGACAGGGGGCTCTGGGGCCAACGTCCTGACTTTC
few	TRBV30	NA	TRBJ1-5	CAWSAGGDQPQHF	TGTGCCTGGAGTGCAGGTGGCGATCAGCCCCAGCATTTT
few	TRBV7-2	NA	TRBJ2-7	CASSLNRVAYEQYF	TGTGCCAGCAGCCTAAACAGGGTGGCCTACGAGCAGTACTTC
NA	TRBV28	TRBD1	TRBJ2-5	CASSMGQRPETQYF	TGTGCCAGCAGTATGGGACAGCGACCAGAGACCCAGTACTTC
NA	TRBV2	NA	TRBJ2-3	CASSRQFLGDTQYF	TGTGCCAGCAGCCGACAGTTTTTGGGAGATACGCAGTATTTT
NA	TRBV5-1	NA	TRBJ1-6	CASSPDSSYNSPLHF	TGCGCCAGCAGCCCGGACAGCTCCTATAATTCACCCCTCCACTTT
NA	TRBV5-1	TRBD1	TRBJ2-3	CASSLGGTGDSTDTQYF	TGCGCCAGCAGCTTGGGTGGGACAGGGGACAGCACAGATACGCAGTATTTT
NA	TRBV27	TRBD1	TRBJ2-6	CASSSPGTGVPGANVLTF	TGTGCCAGCAGTTCTCCCGGGACAGGGGTGCCTGGGGCCAACGTCCTGACTTTC